Below are 9 T cell receptor beta chains sequenced from a single sample in a study of cytomegalovirus exposure and HLA in healthy donors (dated by TCRdb to about 2017). The library relied on the immunoSEQ multiplex PCR assay. As stored in TCRdb, this immuneACCESS dataset retains in-frame rearrangements with V and J assigned. A fraction of the clones does not appear; measured against another copy, unresolved V genes explain less than half of the discrepancy, and the remainder lacks a known reason. The sample yields 150,000 to 200,000 clones; around 96% were counted once. Roughly 1% of the sample is in the top ten clones. Sequenced material: PBMCs. Receptors originate from a woman aged 18-35 years in good health and CMV-seronegative.

V is TRBV4-1 and J is TRBJ1-2; TRBD1 matches at 7 bases. Germline assignment: CDR1 MGHRA and CDR2 YSYEKL. The CDR3 consists of 16 residues. V gave up 4 bases and J gave up 3 bases; unmatched junction bases: 11. The CDR3 region is CASSRLQGTPYYGYTF. CDR3 sequence (DNA): TGCGCCAGCAGCCGCCTACAGGGGACCCCCTACTATGGCTACACCTTC.

This rearrangement joins TRBV6-5 to TRBJ2-5, with 7 bases identical to TRBD2. The CDR3 consists of 15 residues. Germline CDR1 and CDR2: MNHEY and SVGAGI. V trimming: 4 bases; J trimming: 1 base; junction bases outside the gene matches: 6. CDR3 nucleotide sequence: TGTGCCAGCAGTTCGGCCGCTAGCGGCCAAGAGACCCAGTACTTC. Protein product: CASSSAASGQETQYF.

The chain recombines TRBV6-5 with TRBJ2-5; D is unclear. Trimming took off 0 bases at V and 1 base at J, with 9 bases between the two ends. The CDR3 sequence is 15 residues long. Germline V gives CDR1 MNHEY, CDR2 SVGAGI. This CDR3 is CASSYSRTAQETQYF. The CDR3 coding sequence is TGTGCCAGCAGTTACTCGCGAACAGCCCAAGAGACCCAGTACTTC.

The chain joins TRBV7-6 to TRBJ1-4, with TRBD1 matching over 8 bases. V lost 2 bases and J lost 10; bases outside the gene matches: 9. The CDR3 has 15 amino acids. CDR1 and CDR2 from the germline V gene are SGHVS and FNYEAQ. CDR3 amino acids: CASSLPRGRGVKLFF. The CDR3 DNA is TGTGCCAGCAGCTTACCCAGGGGGCGCGGTGTAAAACTGTTTTTT.

The V call is TRBV7-9, the J call TRBJ2-1, with 13 positions matching TRBD2. The CDR3 has 17 amino acids. The V gene end was trimmed by 4 bases and the J gene end by 8 bases; junction bases not matched to a gene: 11. The germline V gene encodes CDR1 SEHNR and CDR2 FQNEAQ (reference sequence). As DNA, the CDR3 is TGTGCCAGCAGCTCCCCCGGGACTAGCGGGGCCCTCGATGAGCAGTTCTTC. Its protein is CASSSPGTSGALDEQFF. The full variable domain, rest sourced from reference TRBV7-9 and TRBJ2-1, is DTGVSQNPRHKITKRGQNVTFRCDPISEHNRLYWYRQTLGQGPEFLTYFQNEAQLEKSRLLSDRFSAERPKGSFSTLEIQRTEQGDSAMYLCASSSPGTSGALDEQFFGPGTRLTVL.

The V and J genes are TRBV5-1 and TRBJ2-5, with TRBD2 matching over 10 bases. The CDR3 sequence is 17 residues long. Germline V lookup: CDR1 SGHRS, CDR2 YFSETQ. CDR3 amino acids: CASEGASGGLDGETQYF. In DNA, the CDR3 is TGCGCTTCGGAGGGGGCTAGCGGGGGATTGGATGGAGAGACCCAGTACTTC.

On this clone: This sample also contains other DNA sequences that code for the same CDR3. The chain couples TRBV14 to TRBJ2-5; possibly TRBD2 for D (6 bases). CDR1 and CDR2 from the germline V gene are SGHDN and FVKESK. V lost 3 bases to trimming and J lost 1 base, with 6 bases between them. The CDR3 is made up of 13 amino acids. The CDR3 DNA is TGTGCCAGCAGCCAGGGACTCCAAGAGACCCAGTACTTC. Translating gives CASSQGLQETQYF.

This rearrangement joins TRBV11-1 to TRBJ2-2, with D possibly matching TRBD2 (6 bases). The CDR3 length is 17 residues. Between the trimmed V and J ends, which lost 6 bases and 0 bases, there was a span of 17 bases. Germline lookup yields CDR1 SGHAT and CDR2 FQDESV (reference sequence). The CDR3 sequence is CASRRGYSGANTGELFF. The DNA of the CDR3 is TGTGCCAGCAGGCGAGGATATTCGGGGGCGAACACCGGGGAGCTGTTTTTT.

This chain connects TRBV4-1 to TRBJ2-7, with D possibly TRBD2 on 7 matching bases. Germline CDR1 MGHRA, CDR2 YSYEKL. The CDR3 runs 15 residues. With 4 bases removed from V and 3 bases from J, the gap between germline ends came to 16 bases. The CDR3 loop is CASSPPGGGGYEQYF. For the CDR3, the DNA is TGCGCCAGCAGCCCACCCGGGGGAGGGGGCTACGAGCAGTACTTC.